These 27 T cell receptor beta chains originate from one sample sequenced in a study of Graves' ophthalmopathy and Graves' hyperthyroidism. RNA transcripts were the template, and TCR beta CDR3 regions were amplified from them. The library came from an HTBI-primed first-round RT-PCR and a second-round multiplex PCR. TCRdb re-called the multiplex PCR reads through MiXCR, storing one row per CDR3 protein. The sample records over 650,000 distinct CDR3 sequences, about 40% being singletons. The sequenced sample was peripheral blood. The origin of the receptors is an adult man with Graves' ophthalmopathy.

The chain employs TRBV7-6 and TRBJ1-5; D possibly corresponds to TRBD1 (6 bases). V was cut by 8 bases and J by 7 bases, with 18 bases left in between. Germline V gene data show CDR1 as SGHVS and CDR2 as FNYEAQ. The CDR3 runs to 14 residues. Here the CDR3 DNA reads TGTGCCAGCTCACCATACAGGGACGAACAGCCCCAGCATTTT. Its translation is CASSPYRDEQPQHF.

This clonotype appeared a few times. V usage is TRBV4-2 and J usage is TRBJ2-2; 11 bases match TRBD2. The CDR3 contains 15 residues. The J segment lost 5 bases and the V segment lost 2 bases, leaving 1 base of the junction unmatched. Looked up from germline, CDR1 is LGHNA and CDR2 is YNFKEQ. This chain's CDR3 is CASSQPSGGTGELFF. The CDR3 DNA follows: TGTGCCAGCAGCCAACCTAGCGGGGGGACCGGGGAGCTGTTTTTT.

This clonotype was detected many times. CDR3 DNA: TGTGCCAGCAGCGTAGCTGGGGACAAGGGGCAAGAGACCCAGTACTTC. Translation gives CASSVAGDKGQETQYF. The chain combines TRBV9 with TRBJ2-5; perhaps TRBD1 as D (6 bases). The V end lost 0 bases, the J end lost 2 bases, and 14 bases lay between the germline ends. The CDR3 contains 16 residues. CDR1 SGDLS and CDR2 YYNGEE come from the germline V gene.

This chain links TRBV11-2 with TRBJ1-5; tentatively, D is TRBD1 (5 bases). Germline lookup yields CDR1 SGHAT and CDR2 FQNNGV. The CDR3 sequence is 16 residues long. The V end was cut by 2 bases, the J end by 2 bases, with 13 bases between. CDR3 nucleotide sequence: TGTGCCAGCAGCTTATTCCCCCAGGGCGGCAATCAGCCCCAGCATTTT. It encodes CASSLFPQGGNQPQHF.

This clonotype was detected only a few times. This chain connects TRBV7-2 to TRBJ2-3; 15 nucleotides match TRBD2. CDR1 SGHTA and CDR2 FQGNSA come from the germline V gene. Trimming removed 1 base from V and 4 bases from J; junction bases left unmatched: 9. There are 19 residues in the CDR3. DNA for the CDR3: TGTGCCAGCAGCTTAGTTGGGACTAGCGGGGGGCCGGAGGCAGATACGCAGTATTTT. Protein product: CASSLVGTSGGPEADTQYF.

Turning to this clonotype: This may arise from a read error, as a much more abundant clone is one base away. CDR3 DNA: TGTGCCAGCACCCCTACACGGGTGGGGGACACCGGGGAGCTGTTTTTT. It is translated as CASTPTRVGDTGELFF. V is TRBV13 and J is TRBJ2-2; TRBD1 or TRBD2 may be the D gene (5 bases each). CDR1 and CDR2 (germline): PRHDT, FYEKMQ (reference sequence). Trimming shortened V by 7 bases and J by 3 bases, and 18 bases separated the two germline ends. CDR3 length equals 16 residues.

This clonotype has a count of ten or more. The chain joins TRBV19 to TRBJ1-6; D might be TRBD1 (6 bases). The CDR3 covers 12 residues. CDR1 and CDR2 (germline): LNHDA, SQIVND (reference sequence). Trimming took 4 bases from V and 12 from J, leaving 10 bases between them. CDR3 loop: CASSTRGGPLHF. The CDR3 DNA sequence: TGTGCCAGTAGTACCAGGGGAGGACCCCTCCACTTT.

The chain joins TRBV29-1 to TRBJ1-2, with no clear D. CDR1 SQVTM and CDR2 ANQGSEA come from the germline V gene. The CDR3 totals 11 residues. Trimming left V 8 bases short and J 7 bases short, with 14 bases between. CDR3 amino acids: CSSLTVGGYTF. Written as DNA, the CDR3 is TGCAGCAGTTTAACAGTAGGTGGCTACACCTTC.

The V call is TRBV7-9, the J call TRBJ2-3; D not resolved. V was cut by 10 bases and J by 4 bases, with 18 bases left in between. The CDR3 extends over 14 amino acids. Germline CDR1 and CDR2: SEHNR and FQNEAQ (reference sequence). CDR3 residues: CATMPGPVPDTQYF. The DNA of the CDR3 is TGTGCCACCATGCCCGGTCCGGTTCCAGATACGCAGTATTTT.

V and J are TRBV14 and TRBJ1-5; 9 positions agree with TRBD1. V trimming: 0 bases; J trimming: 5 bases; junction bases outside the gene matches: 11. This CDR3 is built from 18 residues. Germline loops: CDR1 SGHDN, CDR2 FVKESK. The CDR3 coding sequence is TGTGCCAGCAGCCAAGAACAGGGGGCGTTAATGGGCGATCAGCCCCAGCATTTT. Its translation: CASSQEQGALMGDQPQHF.

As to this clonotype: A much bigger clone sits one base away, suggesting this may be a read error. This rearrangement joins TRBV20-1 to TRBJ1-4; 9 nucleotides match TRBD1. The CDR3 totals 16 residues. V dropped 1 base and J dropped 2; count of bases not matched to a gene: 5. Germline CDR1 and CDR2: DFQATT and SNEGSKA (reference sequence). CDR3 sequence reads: CSARGTGESTNEKLFF. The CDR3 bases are TGCAGTGCTAGAGGGACAGGGGAAAGTACTAATGAAAAACTGTTTTTT.

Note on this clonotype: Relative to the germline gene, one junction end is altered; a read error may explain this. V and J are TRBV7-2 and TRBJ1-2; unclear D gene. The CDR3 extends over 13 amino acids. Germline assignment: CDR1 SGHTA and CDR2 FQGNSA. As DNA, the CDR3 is TGTGCCAGCGGCTTACTACACCGCGAGGGCTACACCTTC. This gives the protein CASGLLHREGYTF.

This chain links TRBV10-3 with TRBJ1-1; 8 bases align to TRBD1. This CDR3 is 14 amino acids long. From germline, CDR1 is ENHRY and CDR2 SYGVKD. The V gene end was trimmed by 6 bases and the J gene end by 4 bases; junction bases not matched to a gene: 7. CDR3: CAISADREGTEAFF. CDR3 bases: TGTGCCATCAGCGCGGACAGGGAAGGCACTGAAGCTTTCTTT.

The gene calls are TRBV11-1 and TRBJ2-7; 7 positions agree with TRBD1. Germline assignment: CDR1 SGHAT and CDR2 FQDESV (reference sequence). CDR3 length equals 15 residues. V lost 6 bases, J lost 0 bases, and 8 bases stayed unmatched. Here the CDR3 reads CASRDLTGNSYEQYF. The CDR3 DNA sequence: TGTGCCAGCAGAGATTTGACAGGGAACTCCTACGAGCAGTACTTC.

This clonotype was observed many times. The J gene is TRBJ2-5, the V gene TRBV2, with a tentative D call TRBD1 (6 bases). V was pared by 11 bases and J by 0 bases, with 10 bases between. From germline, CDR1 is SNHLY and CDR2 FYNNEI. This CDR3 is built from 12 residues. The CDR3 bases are TGTGCCTCACACAGGGACCAAGAGACCCAGTACTTC. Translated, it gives CASHRDQETQYF.

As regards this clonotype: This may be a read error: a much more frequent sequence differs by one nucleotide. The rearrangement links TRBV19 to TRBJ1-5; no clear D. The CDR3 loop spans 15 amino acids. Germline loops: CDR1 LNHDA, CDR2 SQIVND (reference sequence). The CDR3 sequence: CASSIRAWSNRPQHF. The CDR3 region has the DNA TGTGCCAGTAGTATTAGGGCGTGGAGCAATCGGCCCCAGCATTTT.

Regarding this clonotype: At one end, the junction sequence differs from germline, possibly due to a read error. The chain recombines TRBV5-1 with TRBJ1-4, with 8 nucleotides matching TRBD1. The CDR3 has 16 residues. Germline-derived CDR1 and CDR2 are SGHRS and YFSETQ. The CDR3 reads CAGSLRPGGTNEKLFF. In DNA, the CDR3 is TGCGCCGGCAGCTTGCGGCCAGGGGGCACTAATGAAAAACTGTTTTTT.

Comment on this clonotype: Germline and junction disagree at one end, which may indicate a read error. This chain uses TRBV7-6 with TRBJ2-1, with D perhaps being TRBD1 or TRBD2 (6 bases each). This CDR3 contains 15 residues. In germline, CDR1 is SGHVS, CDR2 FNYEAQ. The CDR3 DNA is TGTGCTAGCAGCCTGGGGGCTAGCGCTGACAATGAGCAGTTCTTC. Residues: CASSLGASADNEQFF.

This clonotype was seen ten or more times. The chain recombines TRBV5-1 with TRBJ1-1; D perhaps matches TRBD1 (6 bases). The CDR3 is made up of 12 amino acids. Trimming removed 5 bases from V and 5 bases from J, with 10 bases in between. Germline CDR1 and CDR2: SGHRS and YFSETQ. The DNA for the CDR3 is TGCGCCAGCAGAACACAGGGTACTGAAGCTTTCTTT. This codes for CASRTQGTEAFF.

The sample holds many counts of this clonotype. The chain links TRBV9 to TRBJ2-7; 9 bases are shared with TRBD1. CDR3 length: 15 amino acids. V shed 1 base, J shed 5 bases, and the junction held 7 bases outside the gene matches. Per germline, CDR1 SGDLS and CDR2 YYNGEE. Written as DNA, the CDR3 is TGTGCCAGCAGCGTAACCAGACAGGGGGACAACGAGCAGTACTTC. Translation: CASSVTRQGDNEQYF.

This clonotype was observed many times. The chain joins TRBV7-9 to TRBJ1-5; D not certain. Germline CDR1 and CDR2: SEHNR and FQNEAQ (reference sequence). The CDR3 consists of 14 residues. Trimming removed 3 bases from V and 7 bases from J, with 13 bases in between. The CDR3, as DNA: TGTGCCAGCAGCTTTGGTGTGGGAGGCCAGCCCCAGCATTTT. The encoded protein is CASSFGVGGQPQHF.

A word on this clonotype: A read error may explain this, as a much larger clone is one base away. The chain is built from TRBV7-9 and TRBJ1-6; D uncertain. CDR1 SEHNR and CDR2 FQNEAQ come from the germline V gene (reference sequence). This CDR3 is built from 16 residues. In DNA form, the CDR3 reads TGCGCCAGCAGCTTGGCGCCTCTCTCGCTCCCACCACCCCTCCACTTT. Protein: CASSLAPLSLPPPLHF.

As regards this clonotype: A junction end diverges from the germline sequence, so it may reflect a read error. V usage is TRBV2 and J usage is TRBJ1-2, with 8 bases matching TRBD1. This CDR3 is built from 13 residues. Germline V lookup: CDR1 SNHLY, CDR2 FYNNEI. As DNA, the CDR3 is TGTCCCAGCAGTTCAACAGGGGGCTATGGCTACACCTTC. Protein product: CPSSSTGGYGYTF.

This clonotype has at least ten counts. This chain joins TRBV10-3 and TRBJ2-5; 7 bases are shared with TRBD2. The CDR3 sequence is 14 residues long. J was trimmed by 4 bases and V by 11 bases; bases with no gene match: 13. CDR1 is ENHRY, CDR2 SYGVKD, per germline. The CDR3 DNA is TGTGCCGCCACCGGGGGTGAGCGGGGAGAGACCCAGTACTTC. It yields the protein CAATGGERGETQYF.

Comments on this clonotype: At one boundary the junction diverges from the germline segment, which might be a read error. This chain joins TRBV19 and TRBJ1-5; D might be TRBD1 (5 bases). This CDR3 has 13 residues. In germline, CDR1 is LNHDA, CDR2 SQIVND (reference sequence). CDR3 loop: CASSIADNRPQHF. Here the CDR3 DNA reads TGTGCCAGTAGTATAGCGGACAATCGGCCCCAGCATTTT.

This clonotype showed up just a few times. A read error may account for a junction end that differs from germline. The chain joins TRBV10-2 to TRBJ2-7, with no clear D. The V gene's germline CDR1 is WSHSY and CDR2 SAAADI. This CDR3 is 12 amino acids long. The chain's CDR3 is CASSQDIYEQYF. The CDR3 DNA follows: TGTGCCAGCAGCCAAGATATCTACGAGCAGTACTTC.

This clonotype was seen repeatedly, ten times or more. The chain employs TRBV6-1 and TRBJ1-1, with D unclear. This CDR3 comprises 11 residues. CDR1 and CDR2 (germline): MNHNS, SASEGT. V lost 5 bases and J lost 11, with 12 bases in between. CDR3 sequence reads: CASSYQGLAFF. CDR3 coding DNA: TGTGCCAGCAGTTATCAAGGGCTGGCTTTCTTT.